The T cell receptor (beta chain) described here comes from a study of T cell changes during pregnancy in multiple sclerosis. The method was immunoSEQ multiplex PCR; TCRdb's version includes in-frame clones alone and lacks a portion of them. This table has around 51,000 clones, 94% appearing once. This receptor was obtained from a female donor with multiple sclerosis, enrolled in a pregnancy study. The sample in question was CD4+ T cells from peripheral blood mononuclear cells, obtained in the second trimester of pregnancy.

CDR3 sequence: CASSQRWSGGAGEQFF. Here the CDR3 DNA reads TGCGCCAGCAGCCAACGGTGGAGCGGGGGGGCCGGTGAGCAGTTCTTC. This chain uses TRBV4-1 with TRBJ2-1; 10 bases are a match to TRBD2. The germline V gene has CDR1 MGHRA and CDR2 YSYEKL. V lost 2 bases, J lost 9 bases, and 10 bases stayed unmatched. The CDR3 runs to 16 residues.